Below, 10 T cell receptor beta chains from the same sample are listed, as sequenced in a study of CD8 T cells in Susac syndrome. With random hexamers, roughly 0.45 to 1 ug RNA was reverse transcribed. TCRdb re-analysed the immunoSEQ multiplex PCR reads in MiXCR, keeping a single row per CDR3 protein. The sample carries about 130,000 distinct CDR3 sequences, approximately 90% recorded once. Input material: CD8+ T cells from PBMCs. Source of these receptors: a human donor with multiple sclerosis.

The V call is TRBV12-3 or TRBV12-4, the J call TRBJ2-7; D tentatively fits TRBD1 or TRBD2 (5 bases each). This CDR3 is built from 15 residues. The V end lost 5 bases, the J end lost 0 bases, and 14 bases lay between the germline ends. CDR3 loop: CASSPGPSLSYEQYF. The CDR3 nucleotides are TGTGCCAGCAGTCCGGGACCGAGTCTCTCCTACGAGCAGTACTTC.

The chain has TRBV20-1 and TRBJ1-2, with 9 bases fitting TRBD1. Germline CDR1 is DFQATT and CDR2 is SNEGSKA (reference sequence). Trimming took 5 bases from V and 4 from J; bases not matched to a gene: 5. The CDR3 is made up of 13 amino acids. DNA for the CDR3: TGCAGTGCTCGGACAGGGGACCCCTATGGCTACACCTTC. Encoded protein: CSARTGDPYGYTF.

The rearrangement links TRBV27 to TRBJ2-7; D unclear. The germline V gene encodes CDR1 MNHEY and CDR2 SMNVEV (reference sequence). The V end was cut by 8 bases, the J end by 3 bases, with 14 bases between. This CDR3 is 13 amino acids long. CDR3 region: CASGPGGIYEQYF. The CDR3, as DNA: TGTGCCAGCGGTCCGGGCGGAATCTACGAGCAGTACTTC.

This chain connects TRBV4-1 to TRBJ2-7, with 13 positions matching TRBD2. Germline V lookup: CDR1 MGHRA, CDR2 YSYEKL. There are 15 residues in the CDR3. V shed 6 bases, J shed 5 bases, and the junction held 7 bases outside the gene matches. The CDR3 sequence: CASSLTSGRAHEQYF. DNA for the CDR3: TGCGCCAGCAGTCTAACTAGCGGGAGGGCCCACGAGCAGTACTTC.

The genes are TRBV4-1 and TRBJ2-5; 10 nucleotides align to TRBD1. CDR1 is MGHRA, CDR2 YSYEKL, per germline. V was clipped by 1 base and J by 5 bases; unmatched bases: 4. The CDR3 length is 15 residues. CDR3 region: CASSQGQGAVETQYF. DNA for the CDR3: TGCGCCAGCAGCCAAGGACAGGGGGCTGTTGAGACCCAGTACTTC.

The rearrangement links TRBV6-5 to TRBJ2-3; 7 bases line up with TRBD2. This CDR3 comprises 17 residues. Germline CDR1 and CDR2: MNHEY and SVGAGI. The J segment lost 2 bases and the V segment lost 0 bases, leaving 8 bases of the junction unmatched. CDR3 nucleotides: TGTGCCAGCAGTTACTCCCCCCGCGGGAGTCCCACAGATACGCAGTATTTT. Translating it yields CASSYSPRGSPTDTQYF.

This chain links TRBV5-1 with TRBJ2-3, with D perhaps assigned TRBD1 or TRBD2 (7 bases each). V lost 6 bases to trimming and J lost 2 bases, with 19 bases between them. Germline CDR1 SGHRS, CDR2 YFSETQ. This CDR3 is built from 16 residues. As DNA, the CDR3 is TGCGCCAGCAACAGGGGAGGGGGCCGCCCCACAGATACGCAGTATTTT. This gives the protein CASNRGGGRPTDTQYF.

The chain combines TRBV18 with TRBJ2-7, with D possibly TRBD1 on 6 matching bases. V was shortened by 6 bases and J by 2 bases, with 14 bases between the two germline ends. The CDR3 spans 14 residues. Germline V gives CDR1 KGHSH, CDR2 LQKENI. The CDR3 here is CASSHRTETYEQYF. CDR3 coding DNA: TGTGCCAGCTCTCACCGGACAGAAACCTACGAGCAGTACTTC.

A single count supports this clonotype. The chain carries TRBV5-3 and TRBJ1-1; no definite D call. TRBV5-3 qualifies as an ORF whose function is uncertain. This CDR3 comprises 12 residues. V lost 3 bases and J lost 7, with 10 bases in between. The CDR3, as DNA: TGTGCCAGAAGCTCCGAAAAGAATGAAGCTTTCTTT. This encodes CARSSEKNEAFF.

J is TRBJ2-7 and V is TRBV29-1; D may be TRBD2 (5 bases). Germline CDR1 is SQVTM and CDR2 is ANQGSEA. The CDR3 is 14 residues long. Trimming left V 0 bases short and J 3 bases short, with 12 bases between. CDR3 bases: TGCAGCGTTGAAGATGCACTAGTAGGCTACGAGCAGTACTTC. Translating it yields CSVEDALVGYEQYF.